The source of this TCR beta chain is a study of read filtering for tumor transcriptome and immune sequencing. The wider study: Patients were 17 male and some 15 female, mean age 65.9 years, range roughly 45 to 85. Per sample, TCR-region reads ranged about 4.05 to 11 million by IR-seq, roughly 80 to 1273 by RNA-seq. General observations from the study: Sorted CD138-negative bone marrow cells were not purified T cells. IR-seq captured clonotypes deeper and more reliably than RNA-seq.

From about 0.4 ug of RNA, a library with molecular barcoded alpha/delta and beta/gamma adaptors was made. TCRdb reprocessed the reads with MiXCR, giving one entry per CDR3 protein. Of under 50,000 distinct CDR3 sequences listed, about 13% are singletons. This CDR3 spans 17 amino acids. V lost 1 base and J lost 2; bases outside the gene matches: 6. In germline, CDR1 is SEHNR, CDR2 FQNEAQ (reference sequence). This clonotype appeared many times. What it binds is unknown. The clonotype was recovered from a donor at least 40 years old with multiple myeloma. Sequences were obtained from a population of CD138-negative cells sorted from bone marrow. The genes are TRBV7-9 and TRBJ2-7, with 12 bases fitting TRBD2. The CDR3 region is CASSLGGGLAGTYEQYF. As DNA, the CDR3 is TGTGCCAGCAGCTTAGGGGGGGGACTAGCGGGCACCTACGAGCAGTACTTC.